Following are 28 T cell receptor beta chains from one sample sequenced in a study of CD8+CD57+ T cells in acquired aplastic anemia (dated by TCRdb to 2016 to 2019). The sequencer was an Illumina HiSeq 2000. Genomic DNA served as template for TCR beta VDJ combination and CDR3 sequence profiling. Using fastp trimming at Q25 and MiXCR clonotype assembly, TCRdb reanalyzed the public sequencing data and kept in-frame beta chains. Rows with one shared CDR3 protein collapse into an entry with the most common genes and DNA. Here the sample has a few hundred thousand distinct CDR3 sequences; about a third occur a single time. Around 0.82% of the sample is held by the ten biggest clonotypes. Expansion of CD8+CD57+ cells had been shown by flow cytometry in the patients chosen for sequencing. The sequencing sample was made of sorted CD4+, CD8+, or CD8+CD57+ T cells (not recorded which) from PBMCs. These receptors were collected from a human donor with aplastic anemia.

V usage is TRBV20-1 and J usage is TRBJ2-7; 12 nucleotides line up with TRBD2. Trimming at V came to 0 bases and at J to 7 bases, leaving 7 bases not matched to a gene. CDR1 and CDR2 from the germline V gene are DFQATT and SNEGSKA (reference sequence). The CDR3 has 15 amino acids. CDR3 residues: CSARDRLAGVQEQYF. The CDR3 DNA is TGCAGTGCTAGAGATAGACTAGCGGGAGTTCAAGAGCAGTACTTC.

Many counts were recorded for this clonotype. This chain links TRBV19 with TRBJ1-5; maybe TRBD1 (5 bases). There are 15 residues in the CDR3. CDR1 and CDR2 (germline): LNHDA, SQIVND (reference sequence). V lost 7 bases to trimming and J lost 5 bases, with 18 bases between them. Written as DNA, the CDR3 is TGTGCCAGTATCGAGTCCGGGGGACGTGATCAGCCCCAGCATTTT. This translates into CASIESGGRDQPQHF.

Points on this clonotype: The junction shows a germline mismatch at one end, possibly a read error. DNA of the CDR3: TGTGCCAGCAGCTTAAGGACACCCGGGGGAGACGAGCAGTGCTTC. Its translation is CASSLRTPGGDEQCF. The genes are TRBV7-9 and TRBJ2-7; tentatively, D is TRBD2 (6 bases). The CDR3 covers 15 residues. The germline V gene has CDR1 SEHNR and CDR2 FQNEAQ (reference sequence).

This clonotype was counted many times. The chain recombines TRBV11-2 with TRBJ1-6; D might be TRBD1 (5 bases). This CDR3 has 16 residues. Germline V lookup: CDR1 SGHAT, CDR2 FQNNGV. Trimming took off 3 bases at V and 0 bases at J, with 9 bases between the two ends. The CDR3 protein is CASSFQTASYNSPLHF. In DNA form, the CDR3 reads TGTGCCAGCAGCTTTCAGACAGCCTCCTATAATTCACCCCTCCACTTT. The full variable domain, in which reference TRBV11-2 and TRBJ1-6 provide the parts outside the CDR3, is EAGVAQSPRYKIIEKRQSVAFWCNPISGHATLYWYQQILGQGPKLLIQFQNNGVVDDSQLPKDRFSAERLKGVDSTLKIQPAKLEDSAVYLCASSFQTASYNSPLHFGNGTRLTVT.

The chain links TRBV11-1 to TRBJ2-7; D is ambiguous. Trimming shortened V by 2 bases and J by 0 bases, and 14 bases separated the two germline ends. The V gene's germline CDR1 is SGHAT and CDR2 FQDESV (reference sequence). The CDR3 has 16 amino acids. The CDR3 loop reads CASSLLGYPYSYEQYF. As DNA, the CDR3 is TGTGCCAGCAGCTTATTAGGGTACCCCTACTCCTACGAGCAGTACTTC.

This clonotype was counted ten times or more. The rearrangement uses TRBV29-1 and TRBJ1-2; possible D gene TRBD1, 5 bases. Per the germline V gene, CDR1 is SQVTM and CDR2 is ANQGSEA. Trimming cost V 7 bases and J 8 bases, with 17 bases left between them. The CDR3 is 12 residues long. The CDR3 DNA is TGCAGCGCCGAGAATGGGGCTTGGGGCTACACCTTC. Translating it yields CSAENGAWGYTF.

In this sample, this clonotype turned up many times. V is TRBV12-3 or TRBV12-4 and J is TRBJ1-5, with 8 nucleotides matching TRBD1. This CDR3 is built from 14 residues. The J segment lost 4 bases and the V segment lost 6 bases, leaving 5 bases of the junction unmatched. The CDR3: CASRRQGSNQPQHF. In DNA, the CDR3 is TGTGCCAGCAGAAGACAGGGGTCGAATCAGCCCCAGCATTTT.

The chain employs TRBV2 and TRBJ1-2; 9 bases are a match to TRBD1. Trimming took 5 bases from V and 7 from J; bases not matched to a gene: 14. Germline CDR1 is SNHLY and CDR2 is FYNNEI. The CDR3 contains 16 residues. The CDR3 region is CASSLSPGQGRRGYTF. The CDR3 region has the DNA TGTGCCAGCAGTCTCTCCCCGGGACAGGGTCGACGTGGCTACACCTTC.

The chain carries TRBV20-1 and TRBJ1-5; D is perhaps TRBD1 (5 bases). V was clipped by 4 bases and J by 0 bases, with 10 bases between them. The CDR3 length is 14 residues. Germline CDR1 DFQATT, CDR2 SNEGSKA (reference sequence). The CDR3 protein is CSAIHGGSNQPQHF. The DNA of the CDR3 is TGCAGTGCTATACACGGGGGTAGCAATCAGCCCCAGCATTTT.

Comment on this clonotype: The junction and the germline gene differ at one end; a read error may be behind it. The chain employs TRBV20-1 and TRBJ1-1, with D unclear. This CDR3 contains 11 residues. CDR1 DFQATT and CDR2 SNEGSKA come from the germline V gene (reference sequence). CDR3 region: CSARDTPGAFF. The CDR3 DNA sequence: TGCAGTGCCAGAGACACCCCCGGGGCTTTCTTT.

This clonotype has at least ten counts. The V and J genes are TRBV11-1 and TRBJ1-5; 10 positions agree with TRBD1. V was pared by 4 bases and J by 5 bases, with 8 bases of the junction left unmatched. CDR1 is SGHAT, CDR2 FQDESV, per germline (reference sequence). The CDR3 is 16 residues long. CDR3 DNA sequence: TGTGCCAGCAGCTCCTCCGGGACAGGGGCCCATCAGCCCCAGCATTTT. Residues: CASSSSGTGAHQPQHF.

The chain uses TRBV25-1 and TRBJ1-2; D is unresolved. In germline, CDR1 is MGHDK, CDR2 SYGVNS. This CDR3 contains 15 residues. Trimming removed 6 bases from V and 1 base from J, with 15 bases in between. CDR3 residues: CASSSPTDYNYGYTF. CDR3 nucleotides: TGTGCCAGCAGCTCCCCCACCGACTATAACTATGGCTACACCTTC.

The CDR3 loop is CSASQATMPGGNQPLHF. CDR3 coding DNA: TGCAGTGCAAGTCAAGCGACCATGCCAGGGGGGAATCAGCCCCTCCACTTT. This chain uses TRBV20-1 with TRBJ1-6; TRBD1 agrees at 7 bases. From germline, CDR1 is DFQATT and CDR2 SNEGSKA (reference sequence). CDR3 length: 17 amino acids. J gave up 13 bases and V 6 bases, and 24 bases lay outside the gene matches.

This clonotype was counted ten times or more. This chain connects TRBV7-6 to TRBJ2-3; D unclear. There are 15 residues in the CDR3. V shed 1 base and J shed 0 bases, with 8 bases lying between them. Per germline, CDR1 SGHVS and CDR2 FNYEAQ. The CDR3 region has the DNA TGTGCCAGCAGCTTAGGAAGTTCTAGCACAGATACGCAGTATTTT. This codes for CASSLGSSSTDTQYF.

This clonotype was detected many times. This sequence joins TRBV10-2 and TRBJ1-6; D not certain. CDR1 and CDR2 (germline): WSHSY, SAAADI. Between the trimmed V and J ends, which lost 2 bases and 1 base, there was a span of 9 bases. The CDR3 totals 16 residues. DNA of the CDR3: TGCGCCAGCAGTGAGCGGTTGGGGTCCTATAATTCACCCCTCCACTTT. This encodes CASSERLGSYNSPLHF.

J is TRBJ2-1 and V is TRBV24-1; TRBD1 aligns across 9 bases. In germline, CDR1 is KGHDR, CDR2 SFDVKD. Trimming cost V 5 bases and J 3 bases; bases outside gene matches: 1. The CDR3 is 14 residues long. The CDR3 region has the DNA TGTGCCACCAGTGGGGGACAGGGCTACAATGAGCAGTTCTTC. This sequence encodes CATSGGQGYNEQFF.

This clonotype was recorded many times. The genes are TRBV12-3 or TRBV12-4 and TRBJ2-7; 7 bases align to TRBD2. The CDR3 is 14 amino acids. With 5 bases clipped from V and 0 bases from J, the junction kept 4 bases outside the gene matches. CDR3 bases: TGTGCCAGCAGTCCCGGGACTAACTCCTACGAGCAGTACTTC. It specifies CASSPGTNSYEQYF.

Here the CDR3 reads CATSRGDSSTDEQYF. In nucleotides, the CDR3 is TGTGCCACCAGCAGAGGGGACTCGTCTACTGACGAGCAGTACTTC. The chain employs TRBV15 and TRBJ2-7; D is perhaps TRBD2 (6 bases). The CDR3 is made up of 15 amino acids. Germline loops: CDR1 LNHNV, CDR2 YYDKDF (reference sequence). V dropped 1 base and J dropped 5 bases, with 15 bases sitting between them.

This clonotype was recorded at least ten times. The chain joins TRBV24-1 to TRBJ1-2; D unclear. This CDR3 comprises 14 residues. Per the germline V gene, CDR1 is KGHDR and CDR2 is SFDVKD. V gave up 4 bases and J gave up 7 bases, with 15 bases separating them. CDR3 sequence reads: CATSDPGPTGGYTF. In nucleotides, the CDR3 is TGTGCCACCAGTGACCCCGGTCCCACGGGTGGCTACACCTTC.

Of note for this clonotype: Since a much larger clone is just one base distant, this may be a read error. The chain couples TRBV10-1 to TRBJ2-1, with 10 bases identical to TRBD2. Trimming took 4 bases from V and 8 from J; bases not matched to a gene: 14. The CDR3 runs to 17 residues. CDR1 WNHNN and CDR2 SYGVQD come from the germline V gene (reference sequence). In DNA, the CDR3 is TGCGCCAGCAGTGGGTCTGGTAGCGGGAGGCTTAAGGATGAGCAGTTCTTC. Its protein is CASSGSGSGRLKDEQFF.

A single count supports this clonotype. The chain joins TRBV29-1 to TRBJ2-7; maybe TRBD2 (5 bases). The ends were cut back, 1 base at V and 6 bases at J, with 13 bases in the middle. Germline lookup yields CDR1 SQVTM and CDR2 ANQGSEA. The CDR3 extends over 13 amino acids. The CDR3 nucleotides are TGCAGCGTTGAAGTATCGCGTACTAGCGAGCAGTACTTC. This encodes CSVEVSRTSEQYF.

The chain recombines TRBV19 with TRBJ1-2; 8 positions agree with TRBD1. Germline CDR1 reads LNHDA; CDR2 reads SQIVND (reference sequence). This CDR3 spans 15 amino acids. Trimming cost V 6 bases and J 6 bases; bases outside gene matches: 12. CDR3 sequence reads: CASSHRTPGGHGYTF. DNA of the CDR3: TGTGCCAGTAGCCATAGAACACCAGGGGGCCATGGCTACACCTTC. The variable domain in full, with the rest retrieved from reference TRBV19 and TRBJ1-2, is DGGITQSPKYLFRKEGQNVTLSCEQNLNHDAMYWYRQDPGQGLRLIYYSQIVNDFQKGDIAEGYSVSREKKESFPLTVTSAQKNPTAFYLCASSHRTPGGHGYTFGSGTRLTVV.

In this sample, this clonotype turned up a few times. The genes are TRBV12-3 or TRBV12-4 and TRBJ1-6, with a possible D match to TRBD1 (6 bases). Deletions cut 4 bases from V and 5 bases from J, with 15 bases between. This CDR3 is built from 16 residues. Here the CDR3 reads CASSWGHGQDNSPLHF. CDR3 nucleotides: TGTGCCAGCAGTTGGGGGCATGGGCAGGATAATTCACCCCTCCACTTT.

This chain uses TRBV5-1 with TRBJ2-1; no definite D call. Trimming stripped 0 bases from V and 10 bases from J, with 8 bases between. CDR1 SGHRS and CDR2 YFSETQ come from the germline V gene. The CDR3 covers 12 residues. CDR3 sequence (DNA): TGCGCCAGCAGCTTGGGGCTTAAGGAGCAGTTCTTC. Translating gives CASSLGLKEQFF.

In its sample, this clonotype was seen many times. The chain couples TRBV7-2 to TRBJ2-7, with TRBD1 matching 10 bases. Per the germline V gene, CDR1 is SGHTA and CDR2 is FQGNSA. J lost 0 bases, V lost 6 bases, and 2 bases had no gene match. CDR3 length: 14 amino acids. CDR3 DNA: TGTGCCAGCAGGGGACAGGGGAACTCCTACGAGCAGTACTTC. Protein sequence: CASRGQGNSYEQYF.

This clonotype appeared a single time. The junction does not match germline at one end; this may be a read error. This rearrangement joins TRBV7-9 to TRBJ2-1; 8 positions agree with TRBD1. Per germline, CDR1 SEHNR and CDR2 FQNEAQ (reference sequence). The length of the CDR3 is 13 residues. CDR3 in amino acids: CASSLGQGNERFF. The CDR3 nucleotides read TGTGCCAGCAGCTTAGGACAGGGGAATGAGCGGTTCTTC.

CDR3 residues: CASSLDFIEKLFF. The CDR3 DNA sequence: TGTGCCAGCAGTTTAGACTTTATCGAAAAACTGTTTTTT. The rearrangement uses TRBV28 and TRBJ1-4; D gene unclear. V lost 2 bases and J lost 8, with 9 bases in between. The CDR3 length is 13 residues. The V gene's germline CDR1 is MDHEN and CDR2 SYDVKM. Variable domain in full (rest from reference TRBV28 and TRBJ1-4): DVKVTQSSRYLVKRTGEKVFLECVQDMDHENMFWYRQDPGLGLRLIYFSYDVKMKEKGDIPEGYSVSREKKERFSLILESASTNQTSMYLCASSLDFIEKLFFGSGTQLSVL.

In its sample, this clonotype was seen many times. The chain combines TRBV20-1 with TRBJ2-4; possibly TRBD1 for D (6 bases). V was clipped by 3 bases and J by 6 bases, with 12 bases between them. Germline V lookup: CDR1 DFQATT, CDR2 SNEGSKA (reference sequence). The CDR3 sequence is 13 residues long. CDR3 protein: CSASTGTGNIQYF. CDR3 DNA: TGCAGTGCTAGTACAGGGACCGGAAACATTCAGTACTTC.